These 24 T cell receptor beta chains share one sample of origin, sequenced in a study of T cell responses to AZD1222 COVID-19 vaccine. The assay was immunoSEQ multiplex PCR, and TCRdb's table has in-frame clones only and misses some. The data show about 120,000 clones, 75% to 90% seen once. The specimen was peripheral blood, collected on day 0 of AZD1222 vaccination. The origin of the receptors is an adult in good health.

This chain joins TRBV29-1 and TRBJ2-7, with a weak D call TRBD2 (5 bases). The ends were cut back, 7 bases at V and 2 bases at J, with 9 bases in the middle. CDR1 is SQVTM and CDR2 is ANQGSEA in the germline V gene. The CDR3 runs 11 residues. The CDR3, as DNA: TGCAGCGCCCGGGGTGCCTACGAGCAGTACTTC. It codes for CSARGAYEQYF.

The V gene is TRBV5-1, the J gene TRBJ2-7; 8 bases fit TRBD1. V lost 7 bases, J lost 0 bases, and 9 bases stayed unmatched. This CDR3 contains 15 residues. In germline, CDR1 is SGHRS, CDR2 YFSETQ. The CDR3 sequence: CASGQGVATSYEQYF. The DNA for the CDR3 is TGCGCCAGCGGACAGGGTGTAGCGACCTCCTACGAGCAGTACTTC.

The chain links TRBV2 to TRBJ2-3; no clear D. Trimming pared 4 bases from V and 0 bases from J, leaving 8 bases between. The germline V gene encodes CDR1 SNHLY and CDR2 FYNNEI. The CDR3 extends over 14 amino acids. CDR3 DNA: TGTGCCAGCAGTGCAGAAGATAGCACAGATACGCAGTATTTT. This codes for CASSAEDSTDTQYF. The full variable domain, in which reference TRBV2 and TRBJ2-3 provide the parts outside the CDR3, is EPEVTQTPSHQVTQMGQEVILRCVPISNHLYFYWYRQILGQKVEFLVSFYNNEISEKSEIFDDQFSVERPDGSNFTLKIRSTKLEDSAMYFCASSAEDSTDTQYFGPGTRLTVL.

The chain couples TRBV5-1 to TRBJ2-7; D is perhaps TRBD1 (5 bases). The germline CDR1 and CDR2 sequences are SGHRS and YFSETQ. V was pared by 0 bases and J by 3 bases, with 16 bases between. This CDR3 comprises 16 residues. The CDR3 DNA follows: TGCGCCAGCAGCTTGGGACCTTTCGGGCAGGGCTACGAGCAGTACTTC. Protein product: CASSLGPFGQGYEQYF.

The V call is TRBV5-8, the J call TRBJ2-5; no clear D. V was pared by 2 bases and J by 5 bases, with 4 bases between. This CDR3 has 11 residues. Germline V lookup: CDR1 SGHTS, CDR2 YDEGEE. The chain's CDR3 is CASSFDETQYF. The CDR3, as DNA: TGTGCCAGCAGCTTTGACGAGACCCAGTACTTC.

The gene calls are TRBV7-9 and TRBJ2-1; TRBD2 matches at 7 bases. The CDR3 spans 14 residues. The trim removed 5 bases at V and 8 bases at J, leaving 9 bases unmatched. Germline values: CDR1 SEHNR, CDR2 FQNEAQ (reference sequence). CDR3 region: CASSPWTSVYEQFF. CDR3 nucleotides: TGTGCCAGCAGCCCCTGGACTAGTGTCTATGAGCAGTTCTTC.

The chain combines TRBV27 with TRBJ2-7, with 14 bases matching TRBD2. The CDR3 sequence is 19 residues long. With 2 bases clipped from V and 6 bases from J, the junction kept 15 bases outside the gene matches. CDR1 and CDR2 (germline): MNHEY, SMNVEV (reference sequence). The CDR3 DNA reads TGTGCCAGCAGTTTAGGGACTAGCGGGAGTACCCTCCGAGGGGCCGAGCAGTACTTC. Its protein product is CASSLGTSGSTLRGAEQYF.

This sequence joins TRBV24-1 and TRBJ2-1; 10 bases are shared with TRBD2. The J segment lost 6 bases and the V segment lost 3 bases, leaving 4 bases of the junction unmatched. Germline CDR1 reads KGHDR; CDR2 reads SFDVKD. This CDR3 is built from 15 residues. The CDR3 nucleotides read TGTGCCACCAGTGATCCCCTAGCGGGAGCCAATGAGCAGTTCTTC. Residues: CATSDPLAGANEQFF.

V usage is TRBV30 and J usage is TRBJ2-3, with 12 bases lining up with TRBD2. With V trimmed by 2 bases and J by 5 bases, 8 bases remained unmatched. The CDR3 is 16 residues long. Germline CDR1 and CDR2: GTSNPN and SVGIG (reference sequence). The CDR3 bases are TGTGCCTGGAGTCCATGGACTAGCGGGATTGGAGATACGCAGTATTTT. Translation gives CAWSPWTSGIGDTQYF.

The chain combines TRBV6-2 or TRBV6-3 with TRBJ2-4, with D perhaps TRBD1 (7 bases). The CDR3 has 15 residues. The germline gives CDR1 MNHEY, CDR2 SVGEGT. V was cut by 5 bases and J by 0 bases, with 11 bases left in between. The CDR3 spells CASSHRGLAKNIQYF. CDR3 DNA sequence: TGTGCCAGCAGTCACAGGGGACTAGCCAAAAACATTCAGTACTTC.

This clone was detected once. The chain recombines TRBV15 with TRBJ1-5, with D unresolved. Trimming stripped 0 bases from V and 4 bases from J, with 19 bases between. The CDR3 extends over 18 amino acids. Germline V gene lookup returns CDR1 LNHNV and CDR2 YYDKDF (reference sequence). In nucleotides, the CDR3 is TGTGCCACCAGCAGAGATCCGGTCGACCGCTTGTTGAATCAGCCCCAGCATTTT. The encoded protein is CATSRDPVDRLLNQPQHF.

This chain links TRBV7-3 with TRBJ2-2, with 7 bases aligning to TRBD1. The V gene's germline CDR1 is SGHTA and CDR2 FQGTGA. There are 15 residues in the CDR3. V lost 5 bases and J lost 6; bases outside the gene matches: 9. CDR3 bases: TGTGCCAGCAGCCCGAACCAGGGGGTCCCCGGGGAGCTGTTTTTT. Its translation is CASSPNQGVPGELFF.

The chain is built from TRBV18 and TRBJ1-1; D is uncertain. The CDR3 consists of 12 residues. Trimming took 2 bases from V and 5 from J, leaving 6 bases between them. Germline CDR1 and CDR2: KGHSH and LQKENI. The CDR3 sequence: CASSPGATEAFF. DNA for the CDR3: TGTGCCAGCTCACCAGGCGCAACTGAAGCTTTCTTT.

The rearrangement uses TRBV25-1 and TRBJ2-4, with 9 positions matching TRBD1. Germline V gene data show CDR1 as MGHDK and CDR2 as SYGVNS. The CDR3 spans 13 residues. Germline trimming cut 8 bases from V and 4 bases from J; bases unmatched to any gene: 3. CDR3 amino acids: CASSGTGKNIQYF. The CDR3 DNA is TGTGCCAGCTCCGGGACAGGGAAAAACATTCAGTACTTC.

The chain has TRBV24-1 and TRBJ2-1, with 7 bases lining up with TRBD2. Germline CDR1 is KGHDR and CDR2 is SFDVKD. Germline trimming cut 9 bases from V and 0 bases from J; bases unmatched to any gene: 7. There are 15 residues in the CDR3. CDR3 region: CATQSLAASYNEQFF. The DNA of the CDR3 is TGTGCCACCCAGTCTCTAGCGGCCTCCTACAATGAGCAGTTCTTC.

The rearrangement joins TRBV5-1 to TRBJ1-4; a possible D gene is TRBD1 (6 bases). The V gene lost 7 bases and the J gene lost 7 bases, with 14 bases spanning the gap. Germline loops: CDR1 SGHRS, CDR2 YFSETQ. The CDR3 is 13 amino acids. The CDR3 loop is CASLQGAGEKLFF. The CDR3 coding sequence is TGCGCCAGCTTACAGGGAGCCGGTGAAAAACTGTTTTTT.

The CDR3 DNA is TGTGCCAGCAGTGAAAGCCCTCGGAACACTGAAGCTTTCTTT. It encodes CASSESPRNTEAFF. V is TRBV2 and J is TRBJ1-1; no definite D call. Trimming left V 2 bases short and J 1 base short, with 8 bases between. The germline CDR1 and CDR2 sequences are SNHLY and FYNNEI. The CDR3 runs to 14 residues.

The chain's CDR3 is CASSASGQVYEKLFF. Here the CDR3 DNA reads TGTGCCAGTAGTGCATCGGGACAGGTCTATGAAAAACTGTTTTTT. The V gene is TRBV19, the J gene TRBJ1-4; 8 bases are shared with TRBD1. Trimming removed 5 bases from V and 6 bases from J; junction bases left unmatched: 8. The CDR3 is made up of 15 amino acids. From germline, CDR1 is LNHDA and CDR2 SQIVND (reference sequence).

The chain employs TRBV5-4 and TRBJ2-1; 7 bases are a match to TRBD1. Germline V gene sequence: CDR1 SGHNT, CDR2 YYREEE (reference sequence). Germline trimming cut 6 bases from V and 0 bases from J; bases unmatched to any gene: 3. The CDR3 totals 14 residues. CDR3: CASKAGGSYNEQFF. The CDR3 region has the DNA TGTGCCAGCAAAGCAGGGGGCTCCTACAATGAGCAGTTCTTC. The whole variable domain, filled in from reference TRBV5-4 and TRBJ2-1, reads ETGVTQSPTHLIKTRGQQVTLRCSSQSGHNTVSWYQQALGQGPQFIFQYYREEENGRGNFPPRFSGLQFPNYSSELNVNALELDDSALYLCASKAGGSYNEQFFGPGTRLTVL.

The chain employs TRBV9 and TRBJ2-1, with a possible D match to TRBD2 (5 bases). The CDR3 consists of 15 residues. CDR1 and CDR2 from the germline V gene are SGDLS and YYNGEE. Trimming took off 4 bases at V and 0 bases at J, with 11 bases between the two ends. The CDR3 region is CASSISGSSYNEQFF. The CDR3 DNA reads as TGTGCCAGCAGCATCAGCGGATCCTCCTACAATGAGCAGTTCTTC.

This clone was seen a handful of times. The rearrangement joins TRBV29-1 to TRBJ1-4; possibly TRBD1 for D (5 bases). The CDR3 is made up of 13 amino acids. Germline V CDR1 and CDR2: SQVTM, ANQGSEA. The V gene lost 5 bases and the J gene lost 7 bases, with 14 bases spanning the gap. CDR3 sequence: CSVRDSGGEKLFF. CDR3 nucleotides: TGCAGCGTTAGGGACTCCGGGGGTGAAAAACTGTTTTTT.

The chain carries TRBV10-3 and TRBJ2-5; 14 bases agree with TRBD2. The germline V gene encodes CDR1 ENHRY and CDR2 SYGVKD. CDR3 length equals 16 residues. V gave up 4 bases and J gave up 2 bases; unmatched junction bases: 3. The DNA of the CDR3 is TGTGCCATCAGTGCAGGGACTAGCGGGAGACAAGAGACCCAGTACTTC. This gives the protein CAISAGTSGRQETQYF.

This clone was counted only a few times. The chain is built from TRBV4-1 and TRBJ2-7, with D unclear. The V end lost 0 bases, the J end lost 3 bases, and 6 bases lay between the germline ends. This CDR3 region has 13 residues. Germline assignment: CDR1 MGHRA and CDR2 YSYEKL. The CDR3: CASSQDFDYEQYF. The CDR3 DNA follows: TGCGCCAGCAGCCAAGATTTTGACTACGAGCAGTACTTC.

CDR3 nucleotide sequence: TGTGCCAGCAGCGTAGCTACTAGCGGGAGAGGGGGTACGCAGTATTTT. Translation gives CASSVATSGRGGTQYF. The chain recombines TRBV9 with TRBJ2-3, with 11 bases that match TRBD2. The CDR3 is made up of 16 amino acids. The junction had 8 bases not matched to a gene; V was cut back by 0 bases and J by 8 bases. Germline values: CDR1 SGDLS, CDR2 YYNGEE. Filled out from reference TRBV9 and TRBJ2-3, the complete variable domain reads DSGVTQTPKHLITATGQRVTLRCSPRSGDLSVYWYQQSLDQGLQFLIQYYNGEERAKGNILERFSAQQFPDLHSELNLSSLELGDSALYFCASSVATSGRGGTQYFGPGTRLTVL.